A single sample is the source of the 30 T cell receptor beta chains below, sequenced in a study of blood T cells in healthy people across ages. A sample-barcoded 5' primer and a J-beta primer mix were used in a second PCR of roughly 7 to 12 cycles. MiXCR, run by TCRdb on the 5' RACE reads, gives a single entry per CDR3 protein. The sample has fewer than 900,000 distinct CDR3 sequences; 49% are singletons. Sequencing used blood. The receptors were gathered from a woman aged 55-70 years in good health.

This chain uses TRBV2 with TRBJ1-5; 7 bases are a match to TRBD1. The V gene's germline CDR1 is SNHLY and CDR2 FYNNEI. The CDR3 length is 15 residues. V lost 1 base to trimming and J lost 6 bases; unmatched junction nucleotides: 6. CDR3 DNA: TGTGCCAGCAGTGAAGACAGGGGATCGGTTCAGCCCCAGCATTTT. Translated, it gives CASSEDRGSVQPQHF.

The V and J genes are TRBV3-1 and TRBJ2-5, with 9 bases lining up with TRBD1. The CDR3 consists of 15 residues. The germline V gene encodes CDR1 LGHDT and CDR2 YNNKEL (reference sequence). V lost 4 bases to trimming and J lost 2 bases; unmatched junction nucleotides: 5. This CDR3 is CASSPRDRAQETQYF. The DNA of the CDR3 is TGTGCCAGCAGCCCCCGGGACAGGGCACAAGAGACCCAGTACTTC.

This chain links TRBV28 with TRBJ2-5; 15 bases align to TRBD2. The CDR3 loop spans 16 amino acids. The germline CDR1 and CDR2 sequences are MDHEN and SYDVKM. With V trimmed by 3 bases and J by 13 bases, 12 bases remained unmatched. In DNA, the CDR3 is TGTGCCAGCAGTTTGACCTCCGGGACTAGCGGGAGGAATACGTACTTC. Its translation: CASSLTSGTSGRNTYF. Complete variable domain (other parts from reference TRBV28 and TRBJ2-5): DVKVTQSSRYLVKRTGEKVFLECVQDMDHENMFWYRQDPGLGLRLIYFSYDVKMKEKGDIPEGYSVSREKKERFSLILESASTNQTSMYLCASSLTSGTSGRNTYFGPGTRLLVL.

V and J are TRBV6-2 or TRBV6-3 and TRBJ2-1, with 8 nucleotides matching TRBD1. This CDR3 comprises 16 residues. Germline CDR1 reads MNHEY; CDR2 reads SVGEGT. V lost 4 bases and J lost 4; bases outside the gene matches: 9. This chain's CDR3 is CASSWGTGGWYNEQFF. The CDR3 coding sequence is TGTGCCAGCAGTTGGGGGACAGGCGGGTGGTACAATGAGCAGTTCTTC.

This clonotype was counted only a few times. This CDR3 is CASSQNVGSAGYF. CDR3 bases: TGTGCCAGCAGCCAGAATGTGGGTTCCGCGGGATATTTT. The chain joins TRBV3-1 to TRBJ1-3; D gene uncertain. The CDR3 totals 13 residues. Per germline, CDR1 LGHDT and CDR2 YNNKEL (reference sequence). Deletions cut 3 bases from V and 15 bases from J, with 18 bases between.

Many counts were recorded for this clonotype. The chain links TRBV12-3 or TRBV12-4 to TRBJ2-5; no clear D gene. V was pared by 3 bases and J by 5 bases, with 7 bases between. CDR3 size: 12 residues. The chain's CDR3 is CASSLGFETQYF. The CDR3 nucleotides are TGTGCCAGCAGTTTGGGTTTCGAGACCCAGTACTTC.

V usage is TRBV6-2 or TRBV6-3 and J usage is TRBJ1-5; D is unclear. Trimming left V 2 bases short and J 7 bases short, with 9 bases between. Germline lookup yields CDR1 MNHEY and CDR2 SVGEGT. There are 13 residues in the CDR3. CDR3 loop: CASSYVGPQPQHF. The CDR3 DNA sequence: TGTGCCAGCAGTTACGTCGGGCCCCAGCCCCAGCATTTT.

The table lists this clonotype with many counts. This sequence joins TRBV20-1 and TRBJ1-1, with D perhaps matching TRBD1 (5 bases). Between the trimmed V and J ends, which lost 2 bases and 6 bases, there was a span of 16 bases. Germline CDR1 reads DFQATT; CDR2 reads SNEGSKA (reference sequence). The CDR3 consists of 14 residues. This CDR3 reads CSARTQGNRAEAFF. CDR3 DNA sequence: TGCAGTGCTAGAACCCAGGGTAATAGGGCTGAAGCTTTCTTT.

The rearrangement links TRBV5-1 to TRBJ2-3; perhaps D is TRBD1 or TRBD2 (5 bases each). Between the trimmed V and J ends, which lost 7 bases and 6 bases, there was a span of 18 bases. Germline V CDR1 and CDR2: SGHRS, YFSETQ. The CDR3 is 14 residues long. CDR3 loop: CASRWGTGEDTQYF. The CDR3 nucleotides read TGCGCCAGCCGCTGGGGGACGGGCGAGGATACGCAGTATTTT.

In this sample, this clonotype turned up a few times. The chain uses TRBV5-1 and TRBJ2-1; 15 nucleotides align to TRBD2. The CDR3 totals 17 residues. After removal of 5 bases from V and 7 bases from J, the junction contained 10 bases not matched to a gene. CDR1 is SGHRS, CDR2 YFSETQ, per germline. Here the CDR3 reads CASRRPGLAGGENEQFF. The CDR3 nucleotides are TGCGCCAGCAGAAGGCCGGGACTAGCGGGAGGCGAAAATGAGCAGTTCTTC.

This clonotype has a handful of counts. The chain recombines TRBV4-1 with TRBJ1-1, with no clear D. Trimming took 0 bases from V and 6 from J, leaving 11 bases between them. The CDR3 consists of 14 residues. Germline CDR1 MGHRA, CDR2 YSYEKL. The CDR3 nucleotides read TGCGCCAGCAGCCAAGAGATAGAAAGTCCTGAAGCTTTCTTT. It yields the protein CASSQEIESPEAFF.

The chain carries TRBV4-1 and TRBJ2-7, with D perhaps matching TRBD2 (5 bases). The germline V gene has CDR1 MGHRA and CDR2 YSYEKL. V dropped 0 bases and J dropped 0 bases, with 12 bases sitting between them. The CDR3 has 16 amino acids. CDR3 sequence reads: CASSQEAGPSSYEQYF. The CDR3 coding sequence is TGCGCCAGCAGCCAAGAGGCGGGCCCTAGCTCCTACGAGCAGTACTTC.

This CDR3 is CASSLGLNIQYF. The DNA for the CDR3 is TGTGCCAGCAGCTTAGGCTTAAACATTCAGTACTTC. The chain links TRBV7-2 to TRBJ2-4, with no clear D. Germline values: CDR1 SGHTA, CDR2 FQGNSA. V gave up 1 base and J gave up 6 bases, with 4 bases separating them. The CDR3 length is 12 residues.

This clonotype was recorded a few times. The chain is built from TRBV6-6 and TRBJ1-1; perhaps TRBD1 as D (6 bases). CDR3 length: 15 amino acids. Trimming left V 5 bases short and J 1 base short, with 14 bases between. Germline CDR1 reads MNHNY; CDR2 reads SVGAGI (reference sequence). CDR3 sequence: CASSQQGGGNTEAFF. The CDR3 DNA reads as TGTGCCAGCAGTCAACAGGGAGGAGGGAACACTGAAGCTTTCTTT.

This clonotype appeared once. The chain combines TRBV7-9 with TRBJ1-1; the D gene is possibly TRBD1 (5 bases). V lost 6 bases and J lost 6, with 17 bases in between. Germline CDR1 SEHNR, CDR2 FQNEAQ (reference sequence). The CDR3 spans 14 residues. The CDR3 DNA reads TGTGCCAGCAGGGTCCTAACAGGTAGGGCTGAAGCTTTCTTT. It yields the protein CASRVLTGRAEAFF.

The chain combines TRBV20-1 with TRBJ2-4; D unresolved. The assigned J gene may be wrong: the sequence end matches TRBJ2-7 better. CDR3 length equals 15 residues. Germline values: CDR1 DFQATT, CDR2 SNEGSKA (reference sequence). In nucleotides, the CDR3 is TGCAGTGCTAGTAATGCCGTCTCAGACTCTTACGAGCAGTACTTC. Protein product: CSASNAVSDSYEQYF.

Only one count was recorded for this clonotype. This rearrangement joins TRBV7-6 to TRBJ1-4; 8 positions match TRBD1. CDR3 length equals 15 residues. CDR1 and CDR2 from the germline V gene are SGHVS and FNYEAQ. V lost 5 bases and J lost 13; bases outside the gene matches: 15. The CDR3 DNA follows: TGTGCCAGCAGCGGGGGGACAGGTCCTAAGCGAGGACTGTTTTTT. The encoded protein is CASSGGTGPKRGLFF.

V is TRBV30 and J is TRBJ2-7; D not certain. V was clipped by 2 bases and J by 6 bases, with 14 bases between them. Germline assignment: CDR1 GTSNPN and CDR2 SVGIG (reference sequence). The CDR3 length is 13 residues. The CDR3 sequence: CAWSRGRHPEQYF. CDR3 DNA: TGTGCCTGGAGTCGAGGAAGGCATCCCGAGCAGTACTTC.

This clonotype was observed a handful of times. The V and J genes are TRBV4-2 and TRBJ2-5; 14 bases map to TRBD2. Trimming removed 3 bases from V and 4 bases from J; junction bases left unmatched: 7. Germline CDR1 is LGHNA and CDR2 is YNFKEQ. This CDR3 has 17 residues. The chain's CDR3 is CASSHQPGTSGRETQYF. The CDR3 DNA reads as TGTGCCAGCAGCCACCAGCCCGGGACTAGCGGGAGAGAGACCCAGTACTTC.

The chain couples TRBV24-1 to TRBJ2-1; no clear D. TRBJ2-7 explains the end of the DNA better; the J call may be wrong. This CDR3 spans 13 amino acids. CDR1 and CDR2 (germline): KGHDR, SFDVKD. Here the CDR3 reads CATSPVAYNEQYF. The CDR3 nucleotides are TGTGCCACCAGCCCGGTTGCTTACAATGAGCAGTACTTC.

V and J are TRBV7-3 and TRBJ2-1, with D perhaps matching TRBD1 (6 bases). The V gene's germline CDR1 is SGHTA and CDR2 FQGTGA. The CDR3 sequence is 15 residues long. V shed 3 bases and J shed 3 bases, with 12 bases lying between them. Here the CDR3 reads CASSFQGSIYNEQFF. The DNA for the CDR3 is TGTGCCAGCAGCTTTCAGGGGAGTATCTACAATGAGCAGTTCTTC.

This clonotype has just a few counts. The J gene is TRBJ2-1, the V gene TRBV5-1, with 10 bases lining up with TRBD2. In germline, CDR1 is SGHRS, CDR2 YFSETQ. The CDR3 has 15 residues. With 7 bases clipped from V and 6 bases from J, the junction kept 10 bases outside the gene matches. This CDR3 reads CASYPLAGVFNEQFF. In DNA form, the CDR3 reads TGCGCCAGCTACCCCCTAGCGGGAGTTTTCAATGAGCAGTTCTTC.

This clonotype turned up a few times. In DNA form, the CDR3 reads TGCAGTGCTAGCCTGAACCTTGTATACAATGAGCAGTTCTTC. Translating it yields CSASLNLVYNEQFF. The rearrangement uses TRBV20-1 and TRBJ2-1; D call uncertain. V lost 3 bases and J 4 bases, leaving 13 bases between the germline ends. Germline CDR1 is DFQATT and CDR2 is SNEGSKA (reference sequence). The CDR3 runs 14 residues.

This clonotype was found once. This sequence joins TRBV4-3 and TRBJ1-1; no firm D call. Germline lookup yields CDR1 LGHNA and CDR2 YSLEER. V shed 0 bases and J shed 1 base, with 15 bases lying between them. CDR3 length: 17 residues. For the CDR3, the DNA is TGCGCCAGCAGCCAAGAAGCGGCGGGGATGACGAACACTGAAGCTTTCTTT. It yields the protein CASSQEAAGMTNTEAFF.

This clonotype came up a few times. This sequence joins TRBV3-1 and TRBJ2-7; D is unclear. CDR3 length: 13 residues. Germline loops: CDR1 LGHDT, CDR2 YNNKEL (reference sequence). Trimming removed 4 bases from V and 2 bases from J, with 9 bases in between. Here the CDR3 DNA reads TGTGCCAGCAGCCCAAGGTCCACCTACGAGCAGTACTTC. Translated: CASSPRSTYEQYF.

The V gene is TRBV6-1, the J gene TRBJ2-2, with 7 bases lining up with TRBD1. Germline V gene lookup returns CDR1 MNHNS and CDR2 SASEGT. Trimming at V came to 6 bases and at J to 2 bases, leaving 12 bases not matched to a gene. CDR3 length: 17 amino acids. CDR3 in amino acids: CASSRPLTGLNTGELFF. As DNA, the CDR3 is TGTGCCAGCAGCCGTCCACTGACAGGGTTAAACACCGGGGAGCTGTTTTTT.

V and J are TRBV6-6 and TRBJ2-5; TRBD1 matches at 9 bases. Germline CDR1 is MNHNY and CDR2 is SVGAGI (reference sequence). The CDR3 length is 14 residues. Losses at the gene ends were 11 bases for V and 2 bases for J; bases not matched to a gene: 9. The CDR3 bases are TGTGCCTCCGAGGCGACAGGGGGTCAAGAGACCCAGTACTTC. Its translation: CASEATGGQETQYF.

This clonotype was counted between two and nine times. The chain is built from TRBV27 and TRBJ2-3; maybe TRBD2 (6 bases). The germline CDR1 and CDR2 sequences are MNHEY and SMNVEV (reference sequence). V was clipped by 3 bases and J by 1 base, with 8 bases between them. The CDR3 has 14 amino acids. The CDR3 protein is CASSFGSGTDTQYF. CDR3 in DNA: TGTGCCAGCAGTTTCGGGAGTGGCACAGATACGCAGTATTTT.

The rearrangement joins TRBV6-1 to TRBJ1-1, with D unresolved. Trimming left V 3 bases short and J 0 bases short, with 11 bases between. The CDR3 has 15 residues. Looked up from germline, CDR1 is MNHNS and CDR2 is SASEGT. In DNA form, the CDR3 reads TGTGCCAGCAGTGACGGACCAAAGATGAACACTGAAGCTTTCTTT. Encoded protein: CASSDGPKMNTEAFF.

This clonotype occurred many times. The chain is built from TRBV5-1 and TRBJ2-5; D possibly uses TRBD1 or TRBD2 (5 bases each). V was cut by 2 bases and J by 1 base, with 9 bases left in between. Germline CDR1 is SGHRS and CDR2 is YFSETQ. This CDR3 is built from 14 residues. The CDR3 DNA reads TGCGCCAGCAGCTTAGCAGGGAGCCAAGAGACCCAGTACTTC. Protein product: CASSLAGSQETQYF.